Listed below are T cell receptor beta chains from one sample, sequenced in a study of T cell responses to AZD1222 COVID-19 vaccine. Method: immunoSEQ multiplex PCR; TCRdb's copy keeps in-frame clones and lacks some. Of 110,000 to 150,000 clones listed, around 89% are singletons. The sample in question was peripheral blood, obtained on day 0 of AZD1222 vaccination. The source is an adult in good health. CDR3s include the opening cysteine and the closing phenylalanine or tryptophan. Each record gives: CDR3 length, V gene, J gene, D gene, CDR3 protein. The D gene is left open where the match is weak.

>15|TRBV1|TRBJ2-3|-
CTSSPPGARTDTQYF
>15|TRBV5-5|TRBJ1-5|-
CASSLGDGRNQPQHF
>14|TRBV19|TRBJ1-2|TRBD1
CASSRDRGMHGYTF
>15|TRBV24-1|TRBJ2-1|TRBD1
CATSGPGTGGNEQFF
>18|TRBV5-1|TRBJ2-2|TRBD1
CASGRQGALGLAAGELFF
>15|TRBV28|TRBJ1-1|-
CASSLIPDSLRLAFF
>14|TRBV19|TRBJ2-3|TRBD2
CAAGEGGSTDTQYF
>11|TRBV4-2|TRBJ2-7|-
CASSHRDEQYF
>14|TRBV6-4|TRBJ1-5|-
CASSPQYSNQPQHF
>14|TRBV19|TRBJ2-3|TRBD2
CASSAGLGVSTQYF
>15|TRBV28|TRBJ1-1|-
CASSLSGTSPRGAFF
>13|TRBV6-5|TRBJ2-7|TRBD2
CASYSSGRHEQYF
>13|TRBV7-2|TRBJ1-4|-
CASTRQSAEKLFF
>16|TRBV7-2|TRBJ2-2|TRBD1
CASSYGQGEVTGELFF
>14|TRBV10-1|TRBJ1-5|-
CASSQGHSNQPQHF
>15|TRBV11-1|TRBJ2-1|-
CASSSGSVEVNEQFF
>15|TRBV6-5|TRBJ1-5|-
CASSYSSSSSQPQHF
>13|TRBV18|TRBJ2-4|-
CASSPPGSVKQYF
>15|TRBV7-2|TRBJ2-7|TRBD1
CASSIPGTGSYEQYF
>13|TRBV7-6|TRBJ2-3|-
CASSPGPGDTQYF
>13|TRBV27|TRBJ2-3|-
CASSLGGTDTQYF
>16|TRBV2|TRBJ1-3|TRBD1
CASSRDRTFSGNTIYF
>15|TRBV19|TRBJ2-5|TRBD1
CASSSLQGARETQYF
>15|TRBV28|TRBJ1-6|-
CASRSQGILNSPLHF
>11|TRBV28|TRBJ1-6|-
CASSTRDKLHF
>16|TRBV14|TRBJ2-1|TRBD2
CASSQRLAGLYNEQFF
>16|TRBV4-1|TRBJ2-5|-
CASSHLQGGAVKTQYF
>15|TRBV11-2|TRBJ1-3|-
CASSMAGSPGNTIYF
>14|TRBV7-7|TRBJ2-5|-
CASSSTGNMETQYF
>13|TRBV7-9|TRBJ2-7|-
CASSRDVYYEQYF
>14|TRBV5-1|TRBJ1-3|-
CASSLGGPGNTIYF
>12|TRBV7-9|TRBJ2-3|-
CASSLGRDTQYF
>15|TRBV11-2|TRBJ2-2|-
CATPYGAGAVGELFF
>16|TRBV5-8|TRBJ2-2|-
CASSPETGKRTGELFF
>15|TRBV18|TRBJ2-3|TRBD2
CASSPSGASTDTQYF
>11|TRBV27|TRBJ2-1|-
CASSSGYEQFF
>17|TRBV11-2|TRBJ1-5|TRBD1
CASSHLRTGKLNQPQHF
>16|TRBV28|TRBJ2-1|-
CASSFLPSLSYNEQFF
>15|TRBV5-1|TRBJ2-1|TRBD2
CASSLLTSGGPEQFF
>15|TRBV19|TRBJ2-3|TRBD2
CASSIWLAGDDTQYF
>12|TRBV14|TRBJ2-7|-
CASSQFSYEQYF
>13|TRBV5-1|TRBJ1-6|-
CASSRDPDSPLHF
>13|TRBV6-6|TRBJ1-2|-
CASSSRELEGYTF
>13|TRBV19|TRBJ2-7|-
CASSIVHGREQYF
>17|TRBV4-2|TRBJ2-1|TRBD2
CASSHGKSGGKYNEQFF
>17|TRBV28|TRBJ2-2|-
CASSSGIRRGNTGELFF
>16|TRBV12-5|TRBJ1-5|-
CASGLVLGERSQPQHF
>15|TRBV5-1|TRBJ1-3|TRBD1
CASSLGTGSGNTIYF
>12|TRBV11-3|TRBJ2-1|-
CASSTGVGEQFF
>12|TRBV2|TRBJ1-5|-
CASSEVARPVHF
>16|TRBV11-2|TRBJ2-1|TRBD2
CASSPRSSGRHNEQFF
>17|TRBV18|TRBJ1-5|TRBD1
CASSPSSTGGGLGPQHF
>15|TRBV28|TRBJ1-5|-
CASSPGGLSNQPQHF